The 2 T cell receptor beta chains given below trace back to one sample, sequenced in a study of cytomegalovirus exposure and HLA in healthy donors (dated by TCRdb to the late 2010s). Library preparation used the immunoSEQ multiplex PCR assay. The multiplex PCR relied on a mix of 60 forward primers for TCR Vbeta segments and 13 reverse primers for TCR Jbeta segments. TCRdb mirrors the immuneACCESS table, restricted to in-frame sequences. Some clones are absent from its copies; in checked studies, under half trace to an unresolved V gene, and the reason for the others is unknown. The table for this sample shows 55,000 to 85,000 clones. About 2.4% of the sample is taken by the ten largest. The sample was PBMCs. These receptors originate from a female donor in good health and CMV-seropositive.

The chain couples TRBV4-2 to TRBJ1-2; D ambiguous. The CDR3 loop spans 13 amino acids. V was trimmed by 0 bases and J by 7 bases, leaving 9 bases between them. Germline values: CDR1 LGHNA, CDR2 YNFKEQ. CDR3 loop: CASSQDRGFGYTF. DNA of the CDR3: TGTGCCAGCAGCCAAGATCGAGGTTTTGGCTACACCTTC.

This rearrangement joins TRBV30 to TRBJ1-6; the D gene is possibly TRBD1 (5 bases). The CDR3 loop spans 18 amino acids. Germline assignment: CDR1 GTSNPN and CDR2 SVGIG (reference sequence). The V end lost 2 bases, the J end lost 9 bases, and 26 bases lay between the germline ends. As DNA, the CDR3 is TGTGCCTGGAGTATGGGCAGGGTGGGCGTCGCTTTTGGTTCACCCCTCCACTTT. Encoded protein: CAWSMGRVGVAFGSPLHF. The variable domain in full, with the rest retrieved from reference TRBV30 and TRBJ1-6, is SQTIHQWPATLVQPVGSPLSLECTVEGTSNPNLYWYRQAAGRGLQLLFYSVGIGQISSEVPQNLSASRPQDRQFILSSKKLLLSDSGFYLCAWSMGRVGVAFGSPLHFGNGTRLTVT.